The rows below give T cell receptor beta chains drawn from one sample of a study of vaccination effects on CD4 cells after COVID-19. Antigen specificity for these receptors is unknown. The protocol was immunoSEQ multiplex PCR, while the TCRdb copy is restricted to in-frame clones and leaves out a portion. The table has 35,000 to 55,000 clones, 55% to 85% seen once. Sample: CD4+ T cells from PBMCs cultured without peptide, taken after COVID-19 vaccination. The receptors derive from a human donor who received a COVID-19 vaccine. The CDR3 runs from the conserved cysteine through the conserved F or W. A D gene is named only where the DNA matches it firmly. Only part of the rows carry a size: once, few, many, or a class if the clone is expanded.

j_call	d_call	clone_size	cdr3_length	v_call	cdr3_aa	cdr3_nt
TRBJ1-5	.	.	15	TRBV2	CASTEGGWNNQPQHF	TGTGCCAGCACCGAAGGAGGGTGGAACAATCAGCCCCAGCATTTT
TRBJ1-4	.	.	13	TRBV6-5	CASSEGIAGKLFF	TGTGCCAGCAGCGAGGGGATTGCGGGAAAACTGTTTTTT
TRBJ1-2	TRBD1	.	13	TRBV12-3/TRBV12-4	CASSLWDSYGYTF	TGTGCCAGCAGTTTATGGGACAGCTATGGCTACACCTTC
TRBJ2-1	.	.	13	TRBV21-1	CARDRRGYNEQFF	TGTGCCAGAGACAGGAGGGGATACAATGAGCAGTTCTTC
TRBJ2-1	.	few	13	TRBV6-4	CASSDGMTALQFF	TGTGCCAGCAGTGACGGCATGACGGCCCTGCAGTTCTTC
TRBJ1-2	TRBD1	.	14	TRBV19	CASREQGADYGYTF	TGTGCCAGTAGGGAACAGGGGGCGGACTATGGCTACACCTTC
TRBJ2-5	TRBD2	.	14	TRBV11-2	CASSLVSGGTSQYF	TGTGCCAGCAGCTTAGTTAGCGGGGGCACATCCCAGTACTTC
TRBJ2-3	.	.	15	TRBV5-1	CASSLVLASTDTQYF	TGCGCCAGCAGCTTGGTTCTAGCTAGCACAGATACGCAGTATTTT
TRBJ2-3	TRBD2	.	15	TRBV7-6	CASSPLAGETDTQYF	TGTGCCAGCAGCCCGCTAGCGGGAGAAACAGATACGCAGTATTTT
TRBJ1-1	.	few	14	TRBV18	CASSPTEEHTEAFF	TGTGCCAGCTCACCAACAGAGGAGCACACTGAAGCTTTCTTT
TRBJ1-1	.	.	13	TRBV5-4	CASTGDSVTEAFF	TGTGCCAGCACGGGGGATTCGGTCACTGAAGCTTTCTTT
TRBJ1-5	.	.	18	TRBV18	CASSPNSGHRSGNQPQHF	TGTGCCAGCTCACCTAATTCGGGACACCGGTCTGGCAATCAGCCCCAGCATTTT
TRBJ1-4	.	.	15	TRBV5-1	CASSTGRGSNEKLFF	TGCGCCAGCAGCACTGGCCGGGGCTCTAATGAAAAACTGTTTTTT
TRBJ1-1	TRBD1	.	14	TRBV4-1	CASSPGTVDTEAFF	TGCGCCAGCAGCCCAGGGACAGTCGATACTGAAGCTTTCTTT
TRBJ2-5	.	.	14	TRBV5-1	CASSALATQETQYF	TGCGCCAGCAGTGCCTTAGCGACCCAAGAGACCCAGTACTTC
TRBJ2-5	.	.	14	TRBV5-1	CASSSGLPQETQYF	TGCGCCAGCAGCTCCGGACTACCCCAAGAGACCCAGTACTTC
TRBJ1-5	.	.	14	TRBV6-1	CASSELLEGQPQHF	TGTGCCAGCAGTGAATTGCTGGAGGGGCAGCCCCAGCATTTT
TRBJ2-5	TRBD2	.	16	TRBV29-1	CSVEGSAAGGYETQYF	TGCAGCGTTGAAGGTTCAGCAGCGGGGGGGTATGAGACCCAGTACTTC
TRBJ1-2	.	.	14	TRBV19	CASSTRGRDYGYTF	TGTGCCAGTAGTACCAGGGGCCGGGACTATGGCTACACCTTC
TRBJ1-1	.	few	13	TRBV19	CASIRDTYTEAFF	TGTGCCAGTATAAGGGACACCTACACTGAAGCTTTCTTT
TRBJ2-7	.	few	14	TRBV30	CAWSVTGYRGEQYF	TGTGCCTGGAGTGTCACAGGGTATCGAGGCGAGCAGTACTTC
TRBJ1-5	.	.	13	TRBV19	CASSAKHYQPQHF	TGTGCCAGTAGTGCTAAACACTATCAGCCCCAGCATTTT
TRBJ2-6	.	.	17	TRBV6-4	CASSDPVGVPRANVLTF	TGTGCCAGCAGTGACCCAGTGGGGGTTCCAAGGGCCAACGTCCTGACTTTC
TRBJ2-7	TRBD2	.	16	TRBV6-5	CASSYTGLAGEFEQYF	TGTGCCAGCAGTTACACGGGACTAGCGGGAGAGTTTGAGCAGTACTTC
TRBJ2-5	.	.	12	TRBV27	CASRDLRETQYF	TGTGCCAGCCGGGACTTACGGGAGACCCAGTACTTC
TRBJ2-3	.	.	13	TRBV7-9	CASSFSGSGTQYF	TGTGCCAGCAGCTTTAGCGGTTCGGGTACGCAGTATTTT
TRBJ2-5	TRBD1	.	16	TRBV14	CASSLLQGARGETQYF	TGTGCCAGCAGCCTGTTACAGGGGGCGAGGGGAGAGACCCAGTACTTC
TRBJ1-2	TRBD1	.	15	TRBV6-1	CASSLGTALNYGYTF	TGTGCCAGCAGCTTAGGGACAGCTCTTAACTATGGCTACACCTTC